Following are 6 T cell receptor beta chains from one sample sequenced in a study of blood T cell repertoires in COVID-19. Libraries were prepared by immunoSEQ multiplex PCR; TCRdb keeps only in-frame clonotypes and omits some of them. This sample has about 100,000 clones, with about 85% found just once. The sample was peripheral blood. These receptors all come from a man between 45 and 60 years old with active or convalescent COVID-19.

This chain connects TRBV7-9 to TRBJ2-5; D perhaps matches TRBD2 (5 bases). V was cut by 5 bases and J by 4 bases, with 5 bases left in between. The CDR3 consists of 11 residues. Germline V gene data show CDR1 as SEHNR and CDR2 as FQNEAQ (reference sequence). CDR3 DNA sequence: TGTGCCAGCAGCAGCGGAGAGACCCAGTACTTC. Translating it yields CASSSGETQYF.

The rearrangement joins TRBV5-1 to TRBJ1-4; 7 bases agree with TRBD1. The CDR3 is 14 residues long. Germline CDR1 SGHRS, CDR2 YFSETQ. With 4 bases clipped from V and 5 bases from J, the junction kept 5 bases outside the gene matches. DNA for the CDR3: TGCGCCAGCAGCCCACAGGGGACGAATGAAAAACTGTTTTTT. Protein: CASSPQGTNEKLFF.

The chain couples TRBV11-2 to TRBJ2-3; D possibly corresponds to TRBD2 (6 bases). CDR3 length: 14 residues. The germline V and J ends were trimmed by 9 bases and 4 bases, with 17 bases remaining between them. Germline CDR1 SGHAT, CDR2 FQNNGV. CDR3 sequence reads: CASGILREADTQYF. CDR3 in DNA: TGTGCCAGTGGGATTTTGAGGGAGGCAGATACGCAGTATTTT.

This clone was picked up a small number of times. This sequence joins TRBV28 and TRBJ2-1; tentatively, D is TRBD2 (5 bases). The CDR3 is 12 residues long. V was pared by 2 bases and J by 12 bases, with 11 bases between. The V gene's germline CDR1 is MDHEN and CDR2 SYDVKM. CDR3 in DNA: TGTGCCAGCAGTTTAACCCGCCGGGGGCAGTTCTTC. Its translation: CASSLTRRGQFF. Full variable domain (remainder filled in from reference TRBV28 and TRBJ2-1): DVKVTQSSRYLVKRTGEKVFLECVQDMDHENMFWYRQDPGLGLRLIYFSYDVKMKEKGDIPEGYSVSREKKERFSLILESASTNQTSMYLCASSLTRRGQFFGPGTRLTVL.

In this sample, this clone turned up a few times. The chain carries TRBV9 and TRBJ1-2; 8 bases fit TRBD1. Germline loops: CDR1 SGDLS, CDR2 YYNGEE. The CDR3 loop spans 13 amino acids. The J segment lost 8 bases and the V segment lost 3 bases, leaving 6 bases of the junction unmatched. Here the CDR3 DNA reads TGTGCCAGCAGCGCCGACAGGGGTTTGGGCTACACCTTC. It translates to CASSADRGLGYTF.

The chain joins TRBV6-6 to TRBJ2-3, with TRBD1 identical over 9 bases. This CDR3 is 15 amino acids long. The germline V gene encodes CDR1 MNHNY and CDR2 SVGAGI (reference sequence). Germline trimming cut 6 bases from V and 4 bases from J; bases unmatched to any gene: 8. CDR3 protein: CASRTGTGQPDTQYF. Written as DNA, the CDR3 is TGTGCCAGCAGGACCGGGACAGGGCAACCAGATACGCAGTATTTT.